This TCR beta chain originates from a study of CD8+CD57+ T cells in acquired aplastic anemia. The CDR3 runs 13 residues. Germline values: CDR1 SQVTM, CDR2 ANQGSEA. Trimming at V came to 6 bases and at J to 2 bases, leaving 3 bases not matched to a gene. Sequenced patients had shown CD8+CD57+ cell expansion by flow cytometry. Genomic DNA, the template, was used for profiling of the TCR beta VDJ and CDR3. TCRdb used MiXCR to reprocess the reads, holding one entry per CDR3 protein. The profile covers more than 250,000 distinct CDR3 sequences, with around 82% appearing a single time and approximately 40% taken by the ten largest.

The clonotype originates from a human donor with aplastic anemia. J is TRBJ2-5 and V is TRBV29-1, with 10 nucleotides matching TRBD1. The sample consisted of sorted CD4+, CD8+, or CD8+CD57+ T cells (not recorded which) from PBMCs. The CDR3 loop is CSVEGQGQETQYF. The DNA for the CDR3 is TGCAGCGTAGAGGGACAGGGGCAAGAGACCCAGTACTTC.